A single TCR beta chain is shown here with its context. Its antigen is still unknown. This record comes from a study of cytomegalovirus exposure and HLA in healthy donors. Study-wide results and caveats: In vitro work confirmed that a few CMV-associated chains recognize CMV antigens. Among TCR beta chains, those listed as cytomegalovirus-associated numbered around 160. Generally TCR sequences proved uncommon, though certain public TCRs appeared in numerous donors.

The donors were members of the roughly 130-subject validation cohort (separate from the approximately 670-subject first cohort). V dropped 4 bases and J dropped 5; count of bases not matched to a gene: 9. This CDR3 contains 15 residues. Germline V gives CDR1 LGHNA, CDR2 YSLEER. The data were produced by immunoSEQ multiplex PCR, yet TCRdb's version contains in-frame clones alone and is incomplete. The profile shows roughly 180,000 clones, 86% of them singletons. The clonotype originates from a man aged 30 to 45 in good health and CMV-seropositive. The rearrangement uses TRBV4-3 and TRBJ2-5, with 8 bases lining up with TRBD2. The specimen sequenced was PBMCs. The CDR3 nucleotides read TGCGCCAGCAGCCCGTCTCGGGGGGGCCGGGAGACCCAGTACTTC. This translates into CASSPSRGGRETQYF.